The subject of this entry is one TCR beta chain. Its target is unknown. Germline CDR1 LNHNV, CDR2 YYDKDF (reference sequence). J lost 7 bases, V lost 1 base, and 7 bases had no gene match. This CDR3 region has 15 residues. The data were produced by immunoSEQ multiplex PCR, yet TCRdb's version contains in-frame clones alone and is incomplete. The table has 250,000 to 300,000 clones, around 92% seen once. The data stem from a study of T cell responses to AZD1222 COVID-19 vaccine. Study results and caveats: At baseline, just 5 or 6 AZD1222 recipients tested seropositive. Among the donors, most were white British and more were female, and clonal diversity was possibly underestimated. Researchers took repertoire samples only after the peak T cell response had come.

The specimen comprised peripheral blood, sampled 28 days after the second AZD1222 dose. The rearrangement uses TRBV15 and TRBJ2-7; TRBD2 matches 10 bases. The source of this sequence is an adult who received the AZD1222 COVID-19 vaccine. The CDR3 loop is CATSRGPAGGREQYF. In DNA form, the CDR3 reads TGTGCCACCAGCAGAGGTCCAGCGGGAGGGAGGGAGCAGTACTTC. The full variable domain, completed using reference TRBV15 and TRBJ2-7, is DAMVIQNPRYQVTQFGKPVTLSCSQTLNHNVMYWYQQKSSQAPKLLFHYYDKDFNNEADTPDNFQSRRPNTSFCFLDIRSPGLGDTAMYLCATSRGPAGGREQYFGPGTRLTVT.